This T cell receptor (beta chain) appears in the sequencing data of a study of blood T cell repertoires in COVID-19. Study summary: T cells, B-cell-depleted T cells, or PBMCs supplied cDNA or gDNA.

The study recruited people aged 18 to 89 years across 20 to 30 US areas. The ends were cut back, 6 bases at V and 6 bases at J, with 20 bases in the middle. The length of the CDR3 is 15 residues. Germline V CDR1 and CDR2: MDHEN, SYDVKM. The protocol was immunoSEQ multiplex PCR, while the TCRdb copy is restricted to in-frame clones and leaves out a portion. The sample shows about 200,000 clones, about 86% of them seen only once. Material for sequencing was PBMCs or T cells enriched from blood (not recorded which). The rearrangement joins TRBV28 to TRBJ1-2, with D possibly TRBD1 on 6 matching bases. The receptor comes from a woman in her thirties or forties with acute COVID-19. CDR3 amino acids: CASRPNQGRIDGYTF. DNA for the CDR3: TGTGCCAGCAGACCGAACCAGGGGAGAATAGATGGCTACACCTTC.